This T cell receptor (beta chain) was captured in a study of cytomegalovirus exposure and HLA in healthy donors. Assay: immunoSEQ multiplex PCR; the TCRdb copy retains only in-frame clones and omits some. This sample has over 150,000 clones, with about 89% found just once. Findings of the study overall: Accounts indicate the classifier identified cytomegalovirus status with strong specificity and sensitivity.

Notes on this clone: Its antigen is undetermined.

CDR1 is MNHNS, CDR2 SASEGT, per germline. V gave up 3 bases and J gave up 9 bases, with 15 bases separating them. The CDR3 contains 14 residues. The chain recombines TRBV6-1 with TRBJ2-1; D ambiguous. The TCR was taken from a woman younger than 35 in good health and CMV-seropositive. Specimen: PBMCs. CDR3 residues: CASSELDDVSEQFF. The CDR3 nucleotides read TGTGCCAGCAGTGAGCTAGACGACGTGAGTGAGCAGTTCTTC.